The rows below give T cell receptor beta chains drawn from one sample of a study of blood T cell repertoires in COVID-19. This table comes from immunoSEQ multiplex PCR, and its TCRdb copy is limited to in-frame clones, with some not included. The repertoire consists of 210,000 or so clones, with more than 70% occurring once and the leading ten covering roughly 2.5%. The sample consisted of peripheral blood. All receptors derive from a woman aged 55-70 years with acute or convalescent COVID-19. Each CDR3 is given with its conserved first and last residue. Not all rows give a size; the values are once, few, many and, for expanded clones, a class.

v_call	j_call	clone_size	cdr3_aa
TRBV10-1	TRBJ2-3	NA	CASSESALDTQYF
TRBV4-2	TRBJ1-3	NA	CASSQQYFTDSAGGNTIYF
TRBV19	TRBJ2-7	NA	CASSLIREGSYEQYF
TRBV30	TRBJ2-7	NA	CAVSLGRESYEQYF
TRBV5-6	TRBJ1-4	NA	CASSLSGSTNEKLFF
TRBV10-3	TRBJ1-2	NA	CAISESARDPGYGYTF
TRBV10-2	TRBJ2-1	few	CASSLRAGTGSYNEQFF
TRBV1	TRBJ1-4	NA	CTSSQLRPGTGDRKEATNEKLFF
TRBV6-2/TRBV6-3	TRBJ1-2	NA	CASSYAQVKNYGYTF
TRBV6-5	TRBJ1-1	few	CASSRDRDTEAFF
TRBV5-1	TRBJ1-2	NA	CASSLGGGQGILYGYTF
TRBV30	TRBJ1-3	few	CAWSQGIGNTIYF
TRBV7-3	TRBJ1-1	NA	CASSSLGGNTEAFF
TRBV7-3	TRBJ2-1	NA	CASSLISGEQFF
TRBV5-8	TRBJ1-3	NA	CASSLGGFGNTIYF
TRBV5-4	TRBJ1-4	NA	CASSAAGTGDEKLFF
TRBV6-5	TRBJ1-5	few	CASTEGGSNQPQHF
TRBV3-1/TRBV3-2	TRBJ1-2	NA	CASSHGRDSKYGYTF
TRBV6-6	TRBJ2-3	once	CASSYSGGSTDTQYF
TRBV7-9	TRBJ1-4	NA	CASSISGQGNEKLFF
TRBV7-9	TRBJ1-5	NA	CASSSGNQPQHF
TRBV5-1	TRBJ1-2	few	CASSSSDRDYYGYTF
TRBV19	TRBJ1-2	NA	CASSRTGYNYGYTF
TRBV14	TRBJ2-7	NA	CASSRNKGLAGGYEQYF
TRBV19	TRBJ1-1	NA	CASRSGRMNTEAFF
TRBV15	TRBJ1-5	once	CATSREGQGRQPQHF
TRBV12-5	TRBJ2-5	once	CASGSTSSAQYF
TRBV19	TRBJ1-5	NA	CASSPGPKGVNQPQHF
TRBV30	TRBJ1-5	NA	CAWSVAGEGPQHF
TRBV28	TRBJ2-4	NA	CASSLSLAKNIQYF
TRBV3-1/TRBV3-2	TRBJ2-5	NA	CASSQDRWARGGETQYF
TRBV28	TRBJ1-5	NA	CASSFAGRNQPQHF
TRBV3-1/TRBV3-2	TRBJ2-5	NA	CASRGTGTGETQYF
TRBV5-4	TRBJ2-2	NA	CASSRVSIGELFF
TRBV18	TRBJ2-3	NA	CASSPGQGTSTDTQYF
TRBV19	TRBJ2-4	NA	CASSMGGQVLLAKNIQYF
TRBV4-1	TRBJ1-6	NA	CASSQDKGQPLHF
TRBV24-1	TRBJ1-5	NA	CATYGRDRGEGNQPQHF
TRBV7-2	TRBJ1-1	NA	CASSLGRGGTEAFF
TRBV5-1	TRBJ2-7	many	CASSSGPGLAGGFSSYEQYF
TRBV30	TRBJ1-4	few	CAWSAHRGRGEKLFF
TRBV5-1	TRBJ2-7	NA	CASSLYPLQQGSYEQYF
TRBV5-1	TRBJ1-6	NA	CASSTGQDLGNSPLHF
TRBV19	TRBJ1-5	NA	CASSHRGTQPQHF
TRBV5-4	TRBJ2-5	NA	CASSLRGGGETQYF
TRBV9	TRBJ1-6	NA	CASSVDGRVNSPLHF
TRBV30	TRBJ2-2	NA	CAWSLAGVGTGELFF
TRBV7-3	TRBJ2-7	NA	CASSLLSLAGGYEQYF
TRBV27	TRBJ1-6	NA	CASSLYAWTGGNSPLHF